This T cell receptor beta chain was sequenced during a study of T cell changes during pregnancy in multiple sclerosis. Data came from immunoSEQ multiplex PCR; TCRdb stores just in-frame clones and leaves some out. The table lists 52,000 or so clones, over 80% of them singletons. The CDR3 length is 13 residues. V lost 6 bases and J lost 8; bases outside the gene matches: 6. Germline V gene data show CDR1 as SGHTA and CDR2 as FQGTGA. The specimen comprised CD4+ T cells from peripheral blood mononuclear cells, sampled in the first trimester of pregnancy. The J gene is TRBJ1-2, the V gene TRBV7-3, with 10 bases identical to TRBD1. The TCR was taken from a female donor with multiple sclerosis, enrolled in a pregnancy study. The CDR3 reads CASSFGQGEGYTF. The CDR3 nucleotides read TGTGCCAGCAGTTTCGGACAGGGGGAAGGCTACACCTTC.